This entry lists 28 T cell receptor beta chains sequenced from one sample in a study of cytomegalovirus exposure and HLA in healthy donors. Generated by immunoSEQ multiplex PCR, the TCRdb table keeps only in-frame clones and is missing some. The sample holds about 160,000 clones, roughly 90% seen once. Specimen: PBMCs. These receptors all come from a woman between 18 and 29 years old in good health and CMV-seronegative.

The V gene is TRBV18, the J gene TRBJ1-2; D not resolved. Trimming stripped 0 bases from V and 2 bases from J, with 16 bases between. The CDR3 extends over 17 amino acids. From germline, CDR1 is KGHSH and CDR2 LQKENI. DNA of the CDR3: TGTGCCAGCTCACCACCCTCCTACCGGGATATCAACTATGGCTACACCTTC. It translates to CASSPPSYRDINYGYTF.

The chain recombines TRBV5-4 with TRBJ2-1; D not certain. The CDR3 length is 13 residues. Germline V gene sequence: CDR1 SGHNT, CDR2 YYREEE (reference sequence). The germline V and J ends were trimmed by 5 bases and 5 bases, with 11 bases remaining between them. Written as DNA, the CDR3 is TGTGCCAGCAGACTTGGGCTAAACAATGAGCAGTTCTTC. This sequence encodes CASRLGLNNEQFF. Drawing the rest from reference TRBV5-4 and TRBJ2-1, the complete variable domain is ETGVTQSPTHLIKTRGQQVTLRCSSQSGHNTVSWYQQALGQGPQFIFQYYREEENGRGNFPPRFSGLQFPNYSSELNVNALELDDSALYLCASRLGLNNEQFFGPGTRLTVL.

The chain joins TRBV19 to TRBJ2-7; D may be TRBD2 (6 bases). CDR1 is LNHDA and CDR2 is SQIVND in the germline V gene (reference sequence). Trimming left V 5 bases short and J 0 bases short, with 11 bases between. This CDR3 is 14 amino acids long. The CDR3 DNA is TGTGCCAGTAGTTGGGTAGCGGACTCCTACGAGCAGTACTTC. As protein: CASSWVADSYEQYF.

This chain connects TRBV30 to TRBJ2-7; D perhaps matches TRBD1 (5 bases). Germline CDR1 is GTSNPN and CDR2 is SVGIG (reference sequence). The V gene lost 4 bases and the J gene lost 3 bases, with 7 bases spanning the gap. This CDR3 is 11 amino acids long. CDR3 protein: CAWKGNYEQYF. The CDR3 region has the DNA TGTGCCTGGAAGGGGAACTACGAGCAGTACTTC.

The gene calls are TRBV5-5 and TRBJ2-7; 9 bases are a match to TRBD1. V gave up 3 bases and J gave up 2 bases; unmatched junction bases: 3. The CDR3 covers 14 residues. Germline V gives CDR1 SGHKS, CDR2 YYEKEE (reference sequence). This chain's CDR3 is CASSWGTGPYEQYF. The CDR3 DNA sequence: TGTGCCAGCAGCTGGGGGACAGGGCCCTACGAGCAGTACTTC.

This chain joins TRBV5-1 and TRBJ2-7, with 9 bases identical to TRBD1. Losses at the gene ends were 0 bases for V and 4 bases for J; bases not matched to a gene: 5. This CDR3 is built from 15 residues. Germline V lookup: CDR1 SGHRS, CDR2 YFSETQ. CDR3 sequence (DNA): TGCGCCAGCAGCTTGGGGGGACAGGGAGTGTACGAGCAGTACTTC. Its translation is CASSLGGQGVYEQYF.

This clone was observed once. The V call is TRBV4-3, the J call TRBJ1-1; 8 positions match TRBD1. CDR1 is LGHNA and CDR2 is YSLEER in the germline V gene. The CDR3 consists of 16 residues. V gave up 0 bases and J gave up 6 bases; unmatched junction bases: 9. In nucleotides, the CDR3 is TGCGCCAGCAGCCAAGATTATCGGCAGGGGGCTTCTGAAGCTTTCTTT. Residues: CASSQDYRQGASEAFF.

CDR3 in amino acids: CASSLETAYGYTF. As DNA, the CDR3 is TGTGCCAGCAGCTTAGAGACAGCTTATGGCTACACCTTC. The chain combines TRBV7-9 with TRBJ1-2, with D possibly being TRBD1 (5 bases). This CDR3 is 13 amino acids long. V was clipped by 1 base and J by 5 bases, with 8 bases between them. Looked up from germline, CDR1 is SEHNR and CDR2 is FQNEAQ (reference sequence).

The chain joins TRBV18 to TRBJ2-3; tentative D call: TRBD1 (6 bases). The CDR3 sequence is 17 residues long. Trimming pared 1 base from V and 2 bases from J, leaving 16 bases between. Germline loops: CDR1 KGHSH, CDR2 LQKENI. This CDR3 is CASSPRGGQLSTDTQYF. Here the CDR3 DNA reads TGTGCCAGCTCACCACGCGGAGGACAGTTATCCACAGATACGCAGTATTTT.

The chain employs TRBV29-1 and TRBJ1-5; TRBD1 might be the D (6 bases). The CDR3 spans 16 residues. V lost 8 bases and J 0 bases, leaving 20 bases between the germline ends. CDR1 SQVTM and CDR2 ANQGSEA come from the germline V gene. CDR3 residues: CSLQTGGYYSNQPQHF. As DNA, the CDR3 is TGCAGCCTACAGACAGGAGGATACTATAGCAATCAGCCCCAGCATTTT.

V gene TRBV5-4 combines with J gene TRBJ1-2, with 9 nucleotides matching TRBD1. The germline V gene encodes CDR1 SGHNT and CDR2 YYREEE (reference sequence). The CDR3 is 16 residues long. V lost 4 bases to trimming and J lost 8 bases; unmatched junction nucleotides: 15. The CDR3: CASSRRTGGASRGYTF. The CDR3, as DNA: TGTGCCAGCAGCCGAAGAACAGGGGGCGCTTCCCGGGGCTACACCTTC.

On this clone: A junction end diverges from the germline sequence, so it may reflect a read error. The chain joins TRBV29-1 to TRBJ1-4; the D is unclear. CDR3 length equals 12 residues. Germline-derived CDR1 and CDR2 are SQVTM and ANQGSEA. The chain's CDR3 is CSVASGPQKLFF. CDR3 nucleotides: TGCAGCGTCGCGAGTGGGCCCCAAAAATTGTTTTTT.

The rearrangement uses TRBV27 and TRBJ1-5; D perhaps matches TRBD1 (5 bases). Trimming shortened V by 6 bases and J by 4 bases, and 16 bases separated the two germline ends. This CDR3 comprises 15 residues. In germline, CDR1 is MNHEY, CDR2 SMNVEV (reference sequence). In DNA form, the CDR3 reads TGTGCCAGCAGCCCCGGCAGGGCCGCTAATCAGCCCCAGCATTTT. It translates to CASSPGRAANQPQHF.

The chain has TRBV2 and TRBJ2-4; D gene unclear. The V end lost 3 bases, the J end lost 0 bases, and 6 bases lay between the germline ends. CDR1 is SNHLY, CDR2 FYNNEI, per germline. The length of the CDR3 is 14 residues. CDR3 loop: CASSEELAKNIQYF. The CDR3 coding sequence is TGTGCCAGCAGTGAGGAGTTAGCCAAAAACATTCAGTACTTC.

This chain uses TRBV14 with TRBJ2-5; D gene ambiguous. CDR1 and CDR2 from the germline V gene are SGHDN and FVKESK. The CDR3 is 14 amino acids. Trimming pared 7 bases from V and 5 bases from J, leaving 17 bases between. CDR3 amino acids: CASNEVARSETQYF. The CDR3 DNA follows: TGTGCCAGCAACGAGGTAGCTAGAAGTGAGACCCAGTACTTC.

The genes are TRBV5-4 and TRBJ2-7, with 7 nucleotides matching TRBD2. V was pared by 4 bases and J by 3 bases, with 10 bases of the junction left unmatched. There are 15 residues in the CDR3. CDR1 is SGHNT, CDR2 YYREEE, per germline (reference sequence). The CDR3 protein is CASSEVAGGSYEQYF. In nucleotides, the CDR3 is TGTGCCAGCAGCGAGGTGGCGGGCGGGAGCTACGAGCAGTACTTC.

J is TRBJ2-7 and V is TRBV5-1; 14 bases line up with TRBD2. This CDR3 has 16 amino acids. J was trimmed by 4 bases and V by 4 bases; bases with no gene match: 7. CDR1 is SGHRS, CDR2 YFSETQ, per germline. The CDR3 loop is CASSPGTSGSGYEQYF. CDR3 nucleotide sequence: TGCGCCAGCAGCCCTGGGACTAGCGGGAGTGGATACGAGCAGTACTTC.

This chain connects TRBV29-1 to TRBJ2-7, with unresolved D. The CDR3 covers 12 residues. CDR1 is SQVTM, CDR2 ANQGSEA, per germline. V was cut by 3 bases and J by 5 bases, with 11 bases left in between. The CDR3 loop is CSVDQPPDEQYF. In DNA, the CDR3 is TGCAGCGTTGATCAACCCCCGGACGAGCAGTACTTC.

The genes are TRBV5-4 and TRBJ2-1; perhaps TRBD1 as D (6 bases). Germline-derived CDR1 and CDR2 are SGHNT and YYREEE (reference sequence). The V end was cut by 4 bases, the J end by 6 bases, with 11 bases between. The CDR3 is made up of 13 amino acids. The CDR3 is CASSLDRPNEQFF. The DNA for the CDR3 is TGTGCCAGCAGCCTCGACAGGCCCAATGAGCAGTTCTTC.

This chain uses TRBV19 with TRBJ2-3, with a possible D match to TRBD1 (5 bases). CDR1 and CDR2 (germline): LNHDA, SQIVND (reference sequence). This CDR3 region has 13 residues. Trimming shortened V by 4 bases and J by 2 bases, and 7 bases separated the two germline ends. The CDR3 is CASSTTATDTQYF. Here the CDR3 DNA reads TGTGCCAGTAGTACGACAGCCACAGATACGCAGTATTTT.

The J gene is TRBJ2-7, the V gene TRBV5-1; 11 bases map to TRBD2. Losses at the gene ends were 1 base for V and 2 bases for J; bases not matched to a gene: 8. The CDR3 sequence is 17 residues long. Germline assignment: CDR1 SGHRS and CDR2 YFSETQ. The CDR3 loop reads CASSLRLTSGATYEQYF. In DNA, the CDR3 is TGCGCCAGCAGCTTGCGCCTGACTAGCGGGGCTACCTACGAGCAGTACTTC.

This chain links TRBV7-2 with TRBJ2-1; weak D call: TRBD2 (7 bases). Germline CDR1 and CDR2: SGHTA and FQGNSA. The CDR3 consists of 16 residues. The V and J ends lost 4 bases and 4 bases respectively, with 17 bases between them. CDR3 nucleotide sequence: TGTGCCAGCAGCTACAGCGGGACAACAAAGTACAATGAGCAGTTCTTC. Amino acid sequence: CASSYSGTTKYNEQFF. Using reference TRBV7-2 and TRBJ2-1 for the parts outside the CDR3, the full variable domain is GAGVSQSPSNKVTEKGKDVELRCDPISGHTALYWYRQSLGQGLEFLIYFQGNSAPDKSGLPSDRFSAERTGGSVSTLTIQRTQQEDSAVYLCASSYSGTTKYNEQFFGPGTRLTVL.

The J gene is TRBJ2-2, the V gene TRBV5-1; 7 nucleotides match TRBD2. Germline V gene lookup returns CDR1 SGHRS and CDR2 YFSETQ. The CDR3 spans 17 residues. V trimming: 1 base; J trimming: 6 bases; junction bases outside the gene matches: 12. CDR3 nucleotides: TGCGCCAGCAGCTTGTTTATTGGGACTATGGCTCCCGGGGAGCTGTTTTTT. Amino acids: CASSLFIGTMAPGELFF.

V and J are TRBV4-1 and TRBJ2-1, with D perhaps matching TRBD2 (6 bases). The CDR3 is 15 amino acids. V shed 4 bases and J shed 0 bases, with 10 bases lying between them. CDR1 and CDR2 from the germline V gene are MGHRA and YSYEKL. CDR3 sequence reads: CASSRGIDSYNEQFF. The CDR3 nucleotides read TGCGCCAGCAGCCGCGGGATCGACTCCTACAATGAGCAGTTCTTC.

The chain combines TRBV7-9 with TRBJ2-6; no firm D call. This CDR3 contains 17 residues. V was trimmed by 0 bases and J by 2 bases, leaving 11 bases between them. CDR1 is SEHNR, CDR2 FQNEAQ, per germline (reference sequence). The DNA for the CDR3 is TGTGCCAGCAGCTTAGCGCGAGCCGGTACTGGGGCCAACGTCCTGACTTTC. It encodes CASSLARAGTGANVLTF.

The chain recombines TRBV27 with TRBJ1-2; D gene ambiguous. Germline CDR1 is MNHEY and CDR2 is SMNVEV (reference sequence). The CDR3 spans 14 residues. Trimming left V 5 bases short and J 6 bases short, with 16 bases between. The CDR3 coding sequence is TGTGCCAGCAGTCCGTATCAGAGGATTAATGGCTACACCTTC. Translation: CASSPYQRINGYTF.

The chain recombines TRBV29-1 with TRBJ2-1, with 9 bases aligning to TRBD1. CDR1 and CDR2 (germline): SQVTM, ANQGSEA. V gave up 7 bases and J gave up 5 bases; unmatched junction bases: 6. The CDR3 has 13 residues. CDR3 amino acids: CSARGQGDNEQFF. The DNA for the CDR3 is TGCAGCGCCCGGGGACAGGGAGACAATGAGCAGTTCTTC.

The sample holds one count of this clone. V and J are TRBV19 and TRBJ2-7; 8 nucleotides line up with TRBD2. Germline lookup yields CDR1 LNHDA and CDR2 SQIVND (reference sequence). CDR3 size: 17 residues. The ends lost 1 base at V and 5 bases at J; junction bases unmatched: 13. CDR3: CASSIGKRREGRNEQYF. The CDR3 nucleotides are TGTGCCAGTAGTATAGGTAAGAGACGGGAGGGCCGGAACGAGCAGTACTTC.